This TCR beta chain was captured by sequencing in a study of blood T cell repertoires in COVID-19. Study in general: Two consecutive negative NP/OP PCR tests, clearance, or resolved symptoms defined Cohort 3 recovery.

Original processing methods: Amplification from reference gene primers served as the basis for estimated nucleated cell counts. Data came from immunoSEQ multiplex PCR; TCRdb stores just in-frame clones and leaves some out. V and J calls and clone size come straight from that table; D and trimming were deduced from the DNA. Of approximately 360,000 clones listed, around 87% are singletons. Recruits, aged about 18 to 100 years, lived in 25 or so US areas. The receptor comes from a man between 40 and 49 years old in a cohort exposed to, infected with or recovered from COVID-19 (not recorded which). The sample was PBMCs or T cells enriched from blood (not recorded which).

The CDR3 is CATSDSQGDEQYF. The CDR3 DNA reads TGTGCCACCAGTGATTCCCAGGGTGACGAGCAGTACTTC. V and J are TRBV24-1 and TRBJ2-7; a possible D gene is TRBD1 (5 bases). The CDR3 sequence is 13 residues long. Per germline, CDR1 KGHDR and CDR2 SFDVKD. Between the trimmed V and J ends, which lost 2 bases and 5 bases, there was a span of 9 bases.